This is a list of T cell receptor beta chains from one sample in a study of blood T cell repertoires in COVID-19. TCRdb's table, derived via immunoSEQ multiplex PCR, lists solely in-frame clones and lacks some. The sample includes about 490,000 clones, 70% to 90% of them seen just once. Sequenced: peripheral blood. The origin of the receptors is a human donor in a cohort sampled during active COVID-19. Both conserved end residues are part of each CDR3. D genes are given only for firm matches. For some rows the clone size is stated as once, few or many, or as a class when expanded; others skip it.

v_gene: TRBV28
abundance: once
j_gene: TRBJ2-2
d_gene: TRBD1
CDR3nt: TGTGCCAGCAGACGAGACAGGGTCCGCGGGGAGCTGTTTTTT
CDR3aa: CASRRDRVRGELFF

v_gene: TRBV3-1/TRBV3-2
abundance: -
j_gene: TRBJ2-7
d_gene: -
CDR3nt: TGTGCCAGCAGCCAAGCGGGCGAGCAGTACTTC
CDR3aa: CASSQAGEQYF

v_gene: TRBV6-5
abundance: -
j_gene: TRBJ2-7
d_gene: -
CDR3nt: TGTGCCACAAGGGGGACGTCCTACGAGCAGTACTTC
CDR3aa: CATRGTSYEQYF

v_gene: TRBV5-8
abundance: -
j_gene: TRBJ1-5
d_gene: -
CDR3nt: TGTGCCAGCAGCCCGGCAGGGGGCAATCAGCCCCAGCATTTT
CDR3aa: CASSPAGGNQPQHF

v_gene: TRBV28
abundance: few
j_gene: TRBJ1-1
d_gene: -
CDR3nt: TGTGCCAGCAGTTCCCCCGGGAAGCCGTTGAACACTGAAGCTTTCTTT
CDR3aa: CASSSPGKPLNTEAFF

v_gene: TRBV7-2
abundance: once
j_gene: TRBJ1-1
d_gene: TRBD1
CDR3nt: TGTGCCAGCACTGCGGACAGGCAGCTTGAAGCTTTCTTT
CDR3aa: CASTADRQLEAFF

v_gene: TRBV28
abundance: -
j_gene: TRBJ2-3
d_gene: TRBD2
CDR3nt: TGTGCCAGCATCAAACCGGGGGGGTCTTTAGACACAGATACGCAGTATTTT
CDR3aa: CASIKPGGSLDTDTQYF

v_gene: TRBV9
abundance: -
j_gene: TRBJ1-1
d_gene: -
CDR3nt: TGTGCCAGCAGCGTAGGCGGACAGCTAAACACTGAAGCTTTCTTT
CDR3aa: CASSVGGQLNTEAFF

v_gene: TRBV5-1
abundance: -
j_gene: TRBJ1-1
d_gene: TRBD1
CDR3nt: TGCGCCAGCAGCGCGACAGGGATAAACACTGAAGCTTTCTTT
CDR3aa: CASSATGINTEAFF

v_gene: TRBV7-8
abundance: -
j_gene: TRBJ2-2
d_gene: TRBD2
CDR3nt: TGTGCCAGCACCCGACCCCGCGGGAGGGACACCGGGGAGCTGTTTTTT
CDR3aa: CASTRPRGRDTGELFF

v_gene: TRBV7-9
abundance: -
j_gene: TRBJ2-3
d_gene: -
CDR3nt: TGTGCCAGCAGCTTGACGGTGGCGGGTACAGATACGCAGTATTTT
CDR3aa: CASSLTVAGTDTQYF

v_gene: TRBV21-1
abundance: -
j_gene: TRBJ1-1
d_gene: -
CDR3nt: TGTGCCAGCAGCAAAGCTTCCAGGGGCGGCACTGAAGCTTTCTTT
CDR3aa: CASSKASRGGTEAFF

v_gene: TRBV4-2
abundance: -
j_gene: TRBJ2-7
d_gene: TRBD1
CDR3nt: TGTGCCAGCAGCCACCCCGACAGGGCCTACGAGCAGTACTTC
CDR3aa: CASSHPDRAYEQYF

v_gene: TRBV7-6
abundance: -
j_gene: TRBJ2-1
d_gene: -
CDR3nt: TGTGCCAGCAGCTTAGCGGAACTAGGAGGAAATGAGCAGTTCTTC
CDR3aa: CASSLAELGGNEQFF

v_gene: TRBV19
abundance: once
j_gene: TRBJ2-1
d_gene: TRBD2
CDR3nt: TGTGCCAGTAGTATATTGAGCGGGAGGGCCGACAATGAGCAGTTCTTC
CDR3aa: CASSILSGRADNEQFF

v_gene: TRBV24-1
abundance: -
j_gene: TRBJ2-5
d_gene: -
CDR3nt: TGTGCCACCAGTGAGTCAGCGGAAGAGACCCAGTACTTC
CDR3aa: CATSESAEETQYF

v_gene: TRBV19
abundance: -
j_gene: TRBJ1-4
d_gene: -
CDR3nt: TGTGCCAGCGCCACCCAGACAGTATCGAATGAAAAACTGTTTTTT
CDR3aa: CASATQTVSNEKLFF

v_gene: TRBV11-3
abundance: -
j_gene: TRBJ2-3
d_gene: TRBD1
CDR3nt: TGTGCCAGCAGCTTAGATGGTGGACAGGGGCCCACAGATACGCAGTATTTT
CDR3aa: CASSLDGGQGPTDTQYF

v_gene: TRBV4-2
abundance: -
j_gene: TRBJ1-2
d_gene: -
CDR3nt: TGTGCCAGCAGCCAAGGGTCTCAGGGATCAGACTATGGCTACACCTTC
CDR3aa: CASSQGSQGSDYGYTF

v_gene: TRBV19
abundance: -
j_gene: TRBJ2-1
d_gene: -
CDR3nt: TGTGCCAGTAGTATAGAGGACAGACAATACAATGAGCAGTTCTTC
CDR3aa: CASSIEDRQYNEQFF

v_gene: TRBV12-3/TRBV12-4
abundance: once
j_gene: TRBJ1-1
d_gene: -
CDR3nt: TGTGCCAGCAGTCAACAGTCGAACACTGAAGCTTTCTTT
CDR3aa: CASSQQSNTEAFF

v_gene: TRBV18
abundance: -
j_gene: TRBJ1-2
d_gene: -
CDR3nt: TGTGCCAGCTCACCTATGGCACAGATCTATGGCTACACCTTC
CDR3aa: CASSPMAQIYGYTF

v_gene: TRBV5-1
abundance: -
j_gene: TRBJ2-7
d_gene: -
CDR3nt: TGCGCCAGCAGCTTAATCAGTTTTGACGAGCAGTACTTC
CDR3aa: CASSLISFDEQYF

v_gene: TRBV19
abundance: -
j_gene: TRBJ1-1
d_gene: -
CDR3nt: TGTGCCACCTCCGACAGAAAAAACACTGAAGCTTTCTTT
CDR3aa: CATSDRKNTEAFF

v_gene: TRBV28
abundance: -
j_gene: TRBJ2-7
d_gene: -
CDR3nt: TGTGCCAGCAAGCTGGGGGGGGCGTTCCTCTACGAGCAGTACTTC
CDR3aa: CASKLGGAFLYEQYF

v_gene: TRBV19
abundance: -
j_gene: TRBJ1-1
d_gene: TRBD1
CDR3nt: TGTGCCAGTAGTGTCGGACAGGGAGGAACTGAAGCTTTCTTT
CDR3aa: CASSVGQGGTEAFF

v_gene: TRBV7-2
abundance: few
j_gene: TRBJ2-7
d_gene: TRBD2
CDR3nt: TGTGCCAGCAGCCGTAGCGGGGGGTACTCCTACGAGCAGTACTTC
CDR3aa: CASSRSGGYSYEQYF

v_gene: TRBV2
abundance: -
j_gene: TRBJ1-5
d_gene: TRBD1
CDR3nt: TGTGCCAGCTCCCGGGACAGCTTTCAGCCCCAGCATTTT
CDR3aa: CASSRDSFQPQHF

v_gene: TRBV13
abundance: -
j_gene: TRBJ1-2
d_gene: -
CDR3nt: TGTGCCAGCAGCCCCGACAGGCTCTATGGCTACACCTTC
CDR3aa: CASSPDRLYGYTF

v_gene: TRBV18
abundance: -
j_gene: TRBJ2-7
d_gene: -
CDR3nt: TGTGCCAGCTCGCCATATAGAGAAATCTCCTACGAGCAGTACTTC
CDR3aa: CASSPYREISYEQYF

v_gene: TRBV19
abundance: -
j_gene: TRBJ2-3
d_gene: -
CDR3nt: TGTGCCAGTAGTCCCATTGCCTACACAGATACGCAGTATTTT
CDR3aa: CASSPIAYTDTQYF

v_gene: TRBV7-2
abundance: -
j_gene: TRBJ2-2
d_gene: TRBD1
CDR3nt: TGTGCCAGCAGCTCCCAGACAGGGGGGGCCGGGGAGCTGTTTTTT
CDR3aa: CASSSQTGGAGELFF

v_gene: TRBV30
abundance: -
j_gene: TRBJ2-7
d_gene: -
CDR3nt: TGTGCCTGGGGCGGGACATACGAGCAGTACTTC
CDR3aa: CAWGGTYEQYF

v_gene: TRBV4-2
abundance: -
j_gene: TRBJ2-7
d_gene: -
CDR3nt: TGTGCCAGCAGCCCCAAGCAGGGACACTACGAGCAGTACTTC
CDR3aa: CASSPKQGHYEQYF

v_gene: TRBV3-1/TRBV3-2
abundance: -
j_gene: TRBJ2-1
d_gene: TRBD2
CDR3nt: TGTGCCAGCAGCCAATTAAGACTAGCGGGTAGTTCCTACAATGAGCAGTTCTTC
CDR3aa: CASSQLRLAGSSYNEQFF

v_gene: TRBV4-2
abundance: -
j_gene: TRBJ2-1
d_gene: -
CDR3nt: TGTGCCAGCAGCCAAGATTGGAGCGTCGGAGACAATGAGCAGTTCTTC
CDR3aa: CASSQDWSVGDNEQFF

v_gene: TRBV5-4
abundance: -
j_gene: TRBJ2-5
d_gene: TRBD1
CDR3nt: TGTGCCAGCAGCCCGGGACAGGGGCTGCAAGAGACCCAGTACTTC
CDR3aa: CASSPGQGLQETQYF

v_gene: TRBV6-5
abundance: once
j_gene: TRBJ2-7
d_gene: -
CDR3nt: TGTGCCAGCAGTTACCGAAACCTAGCGCCTCCTTACGAGCAGTACTTC
CDR3aa: CASSYRNLAPPYEQYF

v_gene: TRBV5-1
abundance: -
j_gene: TRBJ1-2
d_gene: -
CDR3nt: TGCGCCAGCAGCCCATGGGGTCTGGACACACACTTC
CDR3aa: CASSPWGLDTHF

v_gene: TRBV6-5
abundance: -
j_gene: TRBJ1-2
d_gene: TRBD1
CDR3nt: TGTGCCAGCAGTCCCGGGACAGGGGGCAACTATGGCTACACCTTC
CDR3aa: CASSPGTGGNYGYTF

v_gene: TRBV11-2
abundance: -
j_gene: TRBJ2-6
d_gene: TRBD1
CDR3nt: TGTGCCAGCCGCCGTTTCGGGACAGGGGTCTCTGGGGCCAACGTCCTGACTTTC
CDR3aa: CASRRFGTGVSGANVLTF

v_gene: TRBV9
abundance: -
j_gene: TRBJ1-1
d_gene: TRBD1
CDR3nt: TGTGCCAGCAGCGGCCGGACAGGGCTTATGAACACTGAAGCTTTCTTT
CDR3aa: CASSGRTGLMNTEAFF

v_gene: TRBV19
abundance: -
j_gene: TRBJ1-5
d_gene: -
CDR3nt: TGTGCCAGTAGTTATCCGGAGGGTAAACGCAATCAGCCCCAGCATTTT
CDR3aa: CASSYPEGKRNQPQHF

v_gene: TRBV9
abundance: few
j_gene: TRBJ1-2
d_gene: TRBD1
CDR3nt: TGTGCCAGCAGCGTCCTCTTGGGACAGGGAGTAAGTGGCTACACCTTC
CDR3aa: CASSVLLGQGVSGYTF

v_gene: TRBV27
abundance: -
j_gene: TRBJ2-2
d_gene: -
CDR3nt: TGTGCCAGCAGCGTAGCGGATGGCAGGACCGCGAACACCGGGGAGCTGTTTTTT
CDR3aa: CASSVADGRTANTGELFF

v_gene: TRBV5-5
abundance: once
j_gene: TRBJ1-1
d_gene: -
CDR3nt: TGTGCCAGCAGCTTGATCGACTTGAACACTGAAGCTTTCTTT
CDR3aa: CASSLIDLNTEAFF

v_gene: TRBV3-1/TRBV3-2
abundance: once
j_gene: TRBJ2-5
d_gene: -
CDR3nt: TGTGCCAGCAGCCAAGCGGGGGGCCAGGAGACCCAGTACTTC
CDR3aa: CASSQAGGQETQYF

v_gene: TRBV28
abundance: -
j_gene: TRBJ1-4
d_gene: -
CDR3nt: TGTGCCAGCAGTCCCGTGGGAGGTAATGAAAAACTGTTTTTT
CDR3aa: CASSPVGGNEKLFF